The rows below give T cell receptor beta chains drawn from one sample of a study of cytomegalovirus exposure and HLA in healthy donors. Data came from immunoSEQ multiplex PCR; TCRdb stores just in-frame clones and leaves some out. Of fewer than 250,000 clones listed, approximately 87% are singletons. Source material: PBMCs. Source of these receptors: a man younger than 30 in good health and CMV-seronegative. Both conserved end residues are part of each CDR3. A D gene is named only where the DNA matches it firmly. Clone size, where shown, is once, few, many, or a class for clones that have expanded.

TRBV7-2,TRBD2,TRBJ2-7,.,TGTGCCAGCAGCCCAACTAGCGGGAGAGGCTACGAGCAGTACTTC,CASSPTSGRGYEQYF
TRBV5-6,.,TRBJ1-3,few,TGTGCCAGCAGTCCTACAGTGGTTGCAGGAAACACCATATATTTT,CASSPTVVAGNTIYF
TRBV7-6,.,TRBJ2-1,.,TGTGCCAGCAGCTCAGACAATGAGCAGTTCTTC,CASSSDNEQFF
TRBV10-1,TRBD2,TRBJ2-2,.,TGCGCCAGCAGTGCCCTGGCGGGAGGCTCCCCCACCGGGGAGCTGTTTTTT,CASSALAGGSPTGELFF
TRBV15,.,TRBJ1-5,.,TGTGCCACCAGCAGAGCCGGGATCAGCCAGCCCCAGCATTTT,CATSRAGISQPQHF
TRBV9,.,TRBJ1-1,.,TGTGCCAGCAGCGTAGCTAGCGAAGGTTTGAACACTGAAGCTTTCTTT,CASSVASEGLNTEAFF
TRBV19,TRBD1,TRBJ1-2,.,TGTGCCAGTGGACAGGGACATAACTATGGCTACACCTTC,CASGQGHNYGYTF
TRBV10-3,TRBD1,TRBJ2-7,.,TGTGCCGGGGGACAGGACAGTTACGAGCAGTACTTC,CAGGQDSYEQYF
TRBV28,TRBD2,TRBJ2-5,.,TGTGCCAACTCTCGGGGGGGGCGCGGGGAGACCCAGTACTTC,CANSRGGRGETQYF
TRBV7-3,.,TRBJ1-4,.,TGTGCCAGCAGCTTAACAGGGGCGCTTAATGAAAAACTGTTTTTT,CASSLTGALNEKLFF
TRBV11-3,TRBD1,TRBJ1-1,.,TGTGCCAGCAGCGCGAGGGGACAGGGGAAGGGCGCTGAAGCTTTCTTT,CASSARGQGKGAEAFF
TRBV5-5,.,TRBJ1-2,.,TGTGCCAGCAGCCCGAGGACAGACGGTGGCTACACCTTC,CASSPRTDGGYTF
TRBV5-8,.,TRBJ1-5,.,TGTGCCAGCAGCTTGGTGGGGCGAAATCAGCCCCAGCATTTT,CASSLVGRNQPQHF
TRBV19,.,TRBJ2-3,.,TGTGCCAGTAGTATCTCGGGATCTAGCACAGATACGCAGTATTTT,CASSISGSSTDTQYF
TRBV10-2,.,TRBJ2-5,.,TGCGCCAGCGTTACAGGGCATCGGGAAGAGACCCAGTACTTC,CASVTGHREETQYF
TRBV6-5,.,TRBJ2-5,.,TGTGCCAGCAGTGGAGTGGACTCTCAAGAGACCCAGTACTTC,CASSGVDSQETQYF
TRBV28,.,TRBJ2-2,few,TGTGCCAGCTTAGTCGGGAGCGGGGAGCTGTTTTTT,CASLVGSGELFF
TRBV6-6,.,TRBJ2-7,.,TGTGCCAGCAGTTACGCGGGTATCGACGAGCAGTACTTC,CASSYAGIDEQYF
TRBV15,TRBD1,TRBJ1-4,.,TGTGCCACCAAACAACAGGGGCGTGAAAAACTGTTTTTT,CATKQQGREKLFF
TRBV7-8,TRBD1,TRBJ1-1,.,TGTGCCAGCAGCCGGACCGGGACAGGGGGCTACTTTGGGGACACTGAAGCTTTCTTT,CASSRTGTGGYFGDTEAFF
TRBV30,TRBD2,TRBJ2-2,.,TGTGCCTGGGGACTAGCGGGCACCGGGGAGCTGTTTTTT,CAWGLAGTGELFF
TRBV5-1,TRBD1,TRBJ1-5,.,TGCGCCAGCAGCCAGGGACAGGGTATTCGTCAGCCCCAGCATTTT,CASSQGQGIRQPQHF
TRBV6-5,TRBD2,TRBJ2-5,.,TGTGCCAGCAGTTACGGACTAGCGGGGGGCGCGGAGACCCAGTACTTC,CASSYGLAGGAETQYF
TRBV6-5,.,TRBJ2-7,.,TGTGCCAGCAGCCGGGTTGAACCCTACGAGCAGTACTTC,CASSRVEPYEQYF
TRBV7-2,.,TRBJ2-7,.,TGTGCCAGCAGCTTAGTCTTTGCCCAGGGATACGAGCAGTACTTC,CASSLVFAQGYEQYF
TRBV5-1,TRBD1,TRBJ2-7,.,TGCGCCAGCAGCTACCGGGCCGGGACAGTCCAAACCTACGAGCAGTACTTC,CASSYRAGTVQTYEQYF
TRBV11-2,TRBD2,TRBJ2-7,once,TGTGCCAGCAGCTTAGAAGCGGGGGACTCCTACGAGCAGTACTTC,CASSLEAGDSYEQYF
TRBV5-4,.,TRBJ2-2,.,TGTGCCAGCAGCTTGGGTGGGCCCCACGGGGAGCTGTTTTTT,CASSLGGPHGELFF
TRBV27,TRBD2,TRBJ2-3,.,TGTGCCAGCAGCCAGGGGACTAGCGGGAGGGATACGCAGTATTTT,CASSQGTSGRDTQYF
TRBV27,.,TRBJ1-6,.,TGTGCCAGCAGTTACGGGGGGCCTTCACCCCTCCACTTT,CASSYGGPSPLHF